This T cell receptor (beta chain) was profiled in a study of beta chain features in type 1 diabetes. cDNA synthesis used the whole RNA isolate, giving expressed TCRB sequences. The data were produced by immunoSEQ multiplex PCR, yet TCRdb's version contains in-frame clones alone and is incomplete. The data show around 320,000 clones, with roughly 15% seen just once and around 7% held by the top ten. After removal of 5 bases from V and 0 bases from J, the junction contained 17 bases not matched to a gene. The CDR3 runs to 19 residues. From germline, CDR1 is SGHAT and CDR2 FQDESV (reference sequence). This chain links TRBV11-1 with TRBJ1-2, with 8 bases aligning to TRBD1. The receptor's source is a man aged 25-40 years in good health. Source material: central memory CD4+ T cells from blood. This CDR3 is CASSPRLGQATLSNYGYTF. The DNA for the CDR3 is TGTGCCAGCAGCCCCCGATTGGGACAGGCGACCTTGTCTAACTATGGCTACACCTTC.